The 13 T cell receptor beta chains presented below share a single source sample, sequenced in a study of post-analysis software for immune sequencing data. Prepared libraries of TCR beta cDNA carried unique molecular identifiers. TCRdb reprocessed the PCR reads with MiXCR, giving one entry per CDR3 protein. The sample holds roughly 730,000 distinct CDR3 sequences, roughly 30% seen once. General study results and limits: When patients were compared with controls, 4 or 5 TRBV segments were more frequent, TRBV5-6, TRBV5-1 and TRBV20-1 among them.

The antigens of these receptors remain unknown. Sequenced input: blood. The receptors derive from a girl aged 10 to 17 with multiple sclerosis.

This clonotype has a handful of counts. A read error may produce the germline difference seen at one junction end. The V and J genes are TRBV29-1 and TRBJ1-2, with 8 bases lining up with TRBD1. This CDR3 spans 15 amino acids. From germline, CDR1 is SQVTM and CDR2 ANQGSEA. CDR3 amino acids: CGVPSRLQGGYGYTF. CDR3 in DNA: TGCGGCGTCCCCAGTCGTCTACAGGGGGGGTATGGCTACACCTTC.

This clonotype turned up a few times. The V and J genes are TRBV20-1 and TRBJ2-3, with D unresolved. The CDR3 length is 16 residues. Germline CDR1 reads DFQATT; CDR2 reads SNEGSKA (reference sequence). Trimming cost V 4 bases and J 4 bases, with 21 bases left between them. CDR3 DNA: TGCAGTGCTACACCCCCGGACCGCCTAGTGGCAGATACGCAGTATTTT. It specifies CSATPPDRLVADTQYF.

The chain is built from TRBV3-1 and TRBJ1-1; D gene ambiguous. Germline V CDR1 and CDR2: LGHDT, YNNKEL (reference sequence). The CDR3 consists of 14 residues. V was cut by 2 bases and J by 5 bases, with 12 bases left in between. CDR3 bases: TGTGCCAGCAGCCAAACCAAAGTCAGGACTGAAGCTTTCTTT. It codes for CASSQTKVRTEAFF.

The chain employs TRBV20-1 and TRBJ2-7; 8 bases map to TRBD1. V was pared by 6 bases and J by 1 base, with 11 bases of the junction left unmatched. Germline values: CDR1 DFQATT, CDR2 SNEGSKA (reference sequence). CDR3 size: 15 residues. The CDR3: CSATLPGQASYEQYF. CDR3 in DNA: TGCAGTGCCACACTACCGGGACAGGCATCCTACGAGCAGTACTTC.

The J gene is TRBJ2-1, the V gene TRBV5-1; tentative D call: TRBD2 (5 bases). Trimming removed 5 bases at V and 9 bases at J, with 18 bases between. Germline loops: CDR1 SGHRS, CDR2 YFSETQ. This CDR3 has 14 amino acids. CDR3 DNA sequence: TGCGCCAGCAGTTTCTTTCACCCCGGGGTTGAGCAGTTCTTC. Protein sequence: CASSFFHPGVEQFF.

The V call is TRBV3-1, the J call TRBJ2-1, with TRBD1 as a possible D gene (7 bases). Deletions cut 4 bases from V and 10 bases from J, with 14 bases between. Germline V CDR1 and CDR2: LGHDT, YNNKEL (reference sequence). The CDR3 totals 13 residues. The CDR3 nucleotides are TGTGCCAGCAGCCCCAGGGGGGCTCGGGAGCAGTTCTTC. It translates to CASSPRGAREQFF.

V gene TRBV28 combines with J gene TRBJ1-2; the D gene is possibly TRBD1 (6 bases). V lost 9 bases and J lost 2, with 16 bases in between. Germline loops: CDR1 MDHEN, CDR2 SYDVKM. CDR3 length: 14 amino acids. The CDR3 loop is CASRRGLANYGYTF. In nucleotides, the CDR3 is TGTGCCAGTCGTCGGGGGCTCGCCAACTATGGCTACACCTTC.

The rearrangement joins TRBV6-4 to TRBJ1-4; D unclear. The CDR3 sequence is 13 residues long. Trimming cost V 2 bases and J 8 bases, with 9 bases left between them. In germline, CDR1 is MRHNA, CDR2 SNTAGT. This CDR3 is CASSDRIGEKLFF. The DNA of the CDR3 is TGTGCCAGCAGTGACAGAATCGGGGAAAAACTGTTTTTT.

This chain links TRBV10-2 with TRBJ1-6; no firm D call. Germline V gene lookup returns CDR1 WSHSY and CDR2 SAAADI. The CDR3 contains 13 residues. V lost 2 bases, J lost 10 bases, and 9 bases lay in between. The DNA of the CDR3 is TGCGCCAGCAGTGAGGGGGAGGGCTCACCCCTCCACTTT. This encodes CASSEGEGSPLHF.

This clonotype has more than one count but fewer than ten. This chain connects TRBV11-2 to TRBJ2-4, with D perhaps TRBD1 (5 bases). Germline V gives CDR1 SGHAT, CDR2 FQNNGV. V dropped 2 bases and J dropped 0 bases, with 8 bases sitting between them. This CDR3 has 15 residues. The CDR3 nucleotides are TGTGCCAGCAGCTTAAGGGGCGTAGCCAAAAACATTCAGTACTTC. It yields the protein CASSLRGVAKNIQYF. The complete variable domain, with remaining parts taken from reference TRBV11-2 and TRBJ2-4, reads EAGVAQSPRYKIIEKRQSVAFWCNPISGHATLYWYQQILGQGPKLLIQFQNNGVVDDSQLPKDRFSAERLKGVDSTLKIQPAKLEDSAVYLCASSLRGVAKNIQYFGAGTRLSVL.

This chain joins TRBV28 and TRBJ2-1, with unresolved D. Trimming took off 5 bases at V and 7 bases at J, with 15 bases between the two ends. The CDR3 has 14 residues. Per the germline V gene, CDR1 is MDHEN and CDR2 is SYDVKM. The CDR3 nucleotides are TGTGCCAGCAGTCCCCCTCTGTCGAGAAATGAGCAGTTCTTC. It translates to CASSPPLSRNEQFF.

The CDR3 DNA reads TGTGCCAGCAGCTTAAAGAGGACAGCCGCGGGAGAGACCCAGTACTTC. It specifies CASSLKRTAAGETQYF. The chain combines TRBV7-2 with TRBJ2-5, with a possible D match to TRBD1 (6 bases). The germline V gene has CDR1 SGHTA and CDR2 FQGNSA. V was clipped by 2 bases and J by 4 bases, with 17 bases between them. There are 16 residues in the CDR3.

The CDR3 DNA is TGTGCCAGCAGCTTTGAGGGACGGCAGCCCCAGCATTTT. It translates to CASSFEGRQPQHF. The chain employs TRBV7-9 and TRBJ1-5; TRBD1 is a possible D gene (5 bases). The germline V gene has CDR1 SEHNR and CDR2 FQNEAQ (reference sequence). This CDR3 is built from 13 residues. The ends were cut back, 3 bases at V and 7 bases at J, with 10 bases in the middle.